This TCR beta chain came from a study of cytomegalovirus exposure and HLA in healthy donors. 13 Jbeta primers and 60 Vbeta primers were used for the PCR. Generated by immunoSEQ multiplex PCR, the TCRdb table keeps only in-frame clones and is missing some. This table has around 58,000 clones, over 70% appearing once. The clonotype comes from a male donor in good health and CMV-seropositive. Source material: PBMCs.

The CDR3 reads CASSWASGSYNEQFF. CDR3 nucleotide sequence: TGTGCCAGCAGCTGGGCCTCCGGCTCCTACAATGAGCAGTTCTTC. The rearrangement links TRBV5-4 to TRBJ2-1; no clear D gene. V lost 3 bases and J lost 0, with 10 bases in between. The CDR3 runs 15 residues. Looked up from germline, CDR1 is SGHNT and CDR2 is YYREEE (reference sequence).